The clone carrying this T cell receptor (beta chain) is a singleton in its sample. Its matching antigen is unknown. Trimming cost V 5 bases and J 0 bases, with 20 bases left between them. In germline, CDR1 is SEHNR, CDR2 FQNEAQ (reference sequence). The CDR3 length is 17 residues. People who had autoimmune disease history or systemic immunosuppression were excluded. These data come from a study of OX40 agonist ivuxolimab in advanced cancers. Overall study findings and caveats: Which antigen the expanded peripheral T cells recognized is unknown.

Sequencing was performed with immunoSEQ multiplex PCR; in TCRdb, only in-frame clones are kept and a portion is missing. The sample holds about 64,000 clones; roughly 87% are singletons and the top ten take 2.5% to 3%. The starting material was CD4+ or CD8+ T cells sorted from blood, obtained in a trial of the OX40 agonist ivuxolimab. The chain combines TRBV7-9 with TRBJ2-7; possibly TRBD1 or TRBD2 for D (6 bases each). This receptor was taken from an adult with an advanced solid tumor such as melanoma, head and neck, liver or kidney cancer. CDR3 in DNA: TGTGCCAGCAGCCTAGGTGGGGGGCACTCGAGCTCCTACGAGCAGTACTTC. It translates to CASSLGGGHSSSYEQYF.